The present T cell receptor beta chain was sequenced within a study of T cells in Graves' hyperthyroidism and ophthalmopathy. Background on the study: Blood from the periphery was taken at initial diagnosis, before any treatment.

Concerning this clonotype itself: One base away lies a much larger clone, so this may be a sequencing read error.

It was RNA transcripts that yielded the amplified TCR beta CDR3 regions. RT-PCR in the first round (using the HTBI primer set) targeted the TCR CDR3. Via MiXCR, TCRdb re-called the multiplex PCR reads, giving one row per CDR3 protein. The sample has 450,000 to 650,000 distinct CDR3 sequences, 12% to 15% seen once; the top ten hold 6.5% to 9%. The sample was blood. The sequence came from a woman in her late teens or twenties with Graves' ophthalmopathy.

The CDR3, as DNA: TGTGCCAGCACCTCGCTGAGGGGTCGGACCTACAATGAGCAGTTCTTC. Translation: CASTSLRGRTYNEQFF. J is TRBJ2-1 and V is TRBV12-3 or TRBV12-4; D tentatively reads TRBD1 or TRBD2 (5 bases each). The CDR3 has 16 amino acids. V lost 7 bases and J lost 2, with 18 bases in between.